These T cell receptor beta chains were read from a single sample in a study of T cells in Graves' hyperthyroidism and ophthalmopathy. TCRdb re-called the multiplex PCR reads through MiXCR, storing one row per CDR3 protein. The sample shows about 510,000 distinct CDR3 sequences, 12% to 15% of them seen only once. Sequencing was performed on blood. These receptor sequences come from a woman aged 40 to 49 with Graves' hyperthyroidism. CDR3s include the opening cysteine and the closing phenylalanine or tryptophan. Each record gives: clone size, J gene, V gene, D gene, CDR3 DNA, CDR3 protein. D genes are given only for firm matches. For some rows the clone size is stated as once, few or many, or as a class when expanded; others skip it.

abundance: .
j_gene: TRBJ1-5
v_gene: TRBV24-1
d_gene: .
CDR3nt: TGTGCCACCAGTGACAGGGTCGGTGATCAGCCCCAGCATTTT
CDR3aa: CATSDRVGDQPQHF

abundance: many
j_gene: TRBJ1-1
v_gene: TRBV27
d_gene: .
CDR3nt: TGTGCCAGCAGTTTAGGGAGCGGAGTGAACACTGAAGCTTTCTTT
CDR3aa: CASSLGSGVNTEAFF

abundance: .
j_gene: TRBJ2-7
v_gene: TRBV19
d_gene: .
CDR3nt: TGTGCCAGTAGTACCACCGGGACAAACGAGCAGTACTTC
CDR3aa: CASSTTGTNEQYF

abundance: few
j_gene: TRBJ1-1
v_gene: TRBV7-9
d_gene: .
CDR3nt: TGTGCCAGCAGCTTAGCCGCAGGGATAAACACTGAAGCTTTCTTT
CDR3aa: CASSLAAGINTEAFF

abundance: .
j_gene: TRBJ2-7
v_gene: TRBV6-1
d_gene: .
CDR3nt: TGTGCCAGCAGTCACCCCGGGACCGCTACTTACGAGCAGTACTTC
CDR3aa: CASSHPGTATYEQYF

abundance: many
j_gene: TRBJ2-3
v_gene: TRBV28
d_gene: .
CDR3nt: TGTGCCAGCAGTTTTGCCAGCGTTGGTACAGATACGCAGTATTTT
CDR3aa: CASSFASVGTDTQYF

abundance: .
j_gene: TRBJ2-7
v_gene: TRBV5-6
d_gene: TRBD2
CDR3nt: TGTGCCAGCAGCTTGAGGACTAGCGGGAGGCTGACCTACGAGCAGTACTTC
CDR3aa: CASSLRTSGRLTYEQYF

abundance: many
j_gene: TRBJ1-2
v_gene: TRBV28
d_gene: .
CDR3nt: TGTGCCAGCAGAACGACAGTTAACTATGGCTACACCTTC
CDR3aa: CASRTTVNYGYTF

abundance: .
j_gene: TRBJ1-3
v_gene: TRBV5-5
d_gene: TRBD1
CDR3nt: TGTGCCAGCAGCATGTGGGACAGGGACTCTGGAAACACCATATATTTT
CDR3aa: CASSMWDRDSGNTIYF

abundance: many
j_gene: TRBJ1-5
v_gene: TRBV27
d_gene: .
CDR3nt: TGTGCCAGCAACCGAGGCGGGGGGCGGAATCAGCCCCAGCATTTT
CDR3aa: CASNRGGGRNQPQHF

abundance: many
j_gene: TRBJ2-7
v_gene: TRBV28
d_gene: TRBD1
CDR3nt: TGTGCCAGCTGTGACAGGGGAAGGGGCAACGAGCAGTACTTC
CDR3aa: CASCDRGRGNEQYF

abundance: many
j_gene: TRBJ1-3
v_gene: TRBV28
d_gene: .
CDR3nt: TGTGCCAGCAGTTTTGTACAGAATTCTGGAAACACCATATATTTT
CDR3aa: CASSFVQNSGNTIYF

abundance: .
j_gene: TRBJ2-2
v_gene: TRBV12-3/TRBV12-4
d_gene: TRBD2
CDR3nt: TGTGCCAGCAGTTTTACCGGGAGGAGCACCGGGGAGCTGTTTTTT
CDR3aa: CASSFTGRSTGELFF

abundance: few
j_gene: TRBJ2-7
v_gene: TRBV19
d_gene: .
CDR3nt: TGTGCCAGTAGTCCATGGACCAGTGGGGGTACCTACGAGCAGTACTTC
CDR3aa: CASSPWTSGGTYEQYF

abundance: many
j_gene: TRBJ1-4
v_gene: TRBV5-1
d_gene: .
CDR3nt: TGCGCCAGCAGCTCTCAGGGCGGCCTTACTAATGAAAAACTGTTTTTT
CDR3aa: CASSSQGGLTNEKLFF